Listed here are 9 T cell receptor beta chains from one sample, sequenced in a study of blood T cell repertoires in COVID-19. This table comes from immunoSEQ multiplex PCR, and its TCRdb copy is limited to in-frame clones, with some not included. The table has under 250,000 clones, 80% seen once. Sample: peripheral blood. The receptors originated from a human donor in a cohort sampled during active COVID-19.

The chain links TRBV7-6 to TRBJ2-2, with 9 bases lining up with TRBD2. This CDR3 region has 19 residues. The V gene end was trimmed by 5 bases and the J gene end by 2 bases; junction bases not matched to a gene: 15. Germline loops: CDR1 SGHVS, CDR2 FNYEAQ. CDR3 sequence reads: CASSTPKSGRSYNTGELFF. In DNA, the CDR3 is TGTGCCAGCAGCACCCCGAAAAGCGGGAGGTCATATAACACCGGGGAGCTGTTTTTT.

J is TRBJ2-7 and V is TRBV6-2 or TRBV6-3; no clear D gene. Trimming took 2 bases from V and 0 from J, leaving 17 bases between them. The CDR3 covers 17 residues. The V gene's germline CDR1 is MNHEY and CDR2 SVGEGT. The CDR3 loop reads CASSYNPSAASSYEQYF. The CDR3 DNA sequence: TGTGCCAGCAGTTACAACCCCAGCGCAGCGAGCTCCTACGAGCAGTACTTC.

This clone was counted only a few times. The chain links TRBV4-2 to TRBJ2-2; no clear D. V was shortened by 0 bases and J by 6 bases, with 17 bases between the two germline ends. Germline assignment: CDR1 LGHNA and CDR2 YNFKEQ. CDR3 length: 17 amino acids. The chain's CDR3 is CASSQDVEAASAGELFF. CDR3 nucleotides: TGTGCCAGCAGCCAAGATGTTGAAGCCGCCTCGGCCGGGGAGCTGTTTTTT.

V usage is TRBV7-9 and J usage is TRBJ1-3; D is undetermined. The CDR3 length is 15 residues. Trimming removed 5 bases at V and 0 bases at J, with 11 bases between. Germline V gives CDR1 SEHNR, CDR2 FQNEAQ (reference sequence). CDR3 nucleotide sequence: TGTGCCAGCAGCCGAGTGGGGAGCTCTGGAAACACCATATATTTT. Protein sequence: CASSRVGSSGNTIYF. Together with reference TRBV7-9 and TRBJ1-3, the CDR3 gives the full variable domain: DTGVSQNPRHKITKRGQNVTFRCDPISEHNRLYWYRQTLGQGPEFLTYFQNEAQLEKSRLLSDRFSAERPKGSFSTLEIQRTEQGDSAMYLCASSRVGSSGNTIYFGEGSWLTVV.

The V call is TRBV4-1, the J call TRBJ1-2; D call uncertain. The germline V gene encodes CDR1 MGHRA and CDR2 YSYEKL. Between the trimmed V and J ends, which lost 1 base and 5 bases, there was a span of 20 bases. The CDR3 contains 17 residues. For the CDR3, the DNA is TGCGCCAGCAGCCAAGGCCCGCAGGTGTTACACTCGTATGGCTACACCTTC. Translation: CASSQGPQVLHSYGYTF.

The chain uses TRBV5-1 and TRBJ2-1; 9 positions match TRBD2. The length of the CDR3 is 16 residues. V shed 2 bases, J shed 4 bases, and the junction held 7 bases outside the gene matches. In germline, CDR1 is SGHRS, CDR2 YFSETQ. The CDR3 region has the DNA TGCGCCAGCAGCTTCGGTAGCGGGAGTCAGTACAATGAGCAGTTCTTC. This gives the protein CASSFGSGSQYNEQFF. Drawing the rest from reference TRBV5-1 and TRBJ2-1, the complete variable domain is KAGVTQTPRYLIKTRGQQVTLSCSPISGHRSVSWYQQTPGQGLQFLFEYFSETQRNKGNFPGRFSGRQFSNSRSEMNVSTLELGDSALYLCASSFGSGSQYNEQFFGPGTRLTVL.

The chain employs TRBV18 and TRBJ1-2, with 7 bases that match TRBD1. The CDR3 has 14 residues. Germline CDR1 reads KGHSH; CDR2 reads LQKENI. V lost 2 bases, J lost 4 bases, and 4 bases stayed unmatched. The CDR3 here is CASSPGGQFYGYTF. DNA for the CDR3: TGTGCCAGCTCACCAGGGGGACAGTTCTATGGCTACACCTTC.

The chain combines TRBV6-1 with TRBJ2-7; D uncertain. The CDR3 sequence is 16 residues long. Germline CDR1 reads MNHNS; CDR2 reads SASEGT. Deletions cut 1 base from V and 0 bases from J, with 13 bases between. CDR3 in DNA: TGTGCCAGCAGTGAAGTCATGCCGCCAGGCTCCTACGAGCAGTACTTC. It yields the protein CASSEVMPPGSYEQYF.

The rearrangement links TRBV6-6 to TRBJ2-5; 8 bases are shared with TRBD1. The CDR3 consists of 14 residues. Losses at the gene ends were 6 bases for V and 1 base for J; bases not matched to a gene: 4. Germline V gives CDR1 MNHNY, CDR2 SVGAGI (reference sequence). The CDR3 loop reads CASRRTGFQETQYF. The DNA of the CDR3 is TGTGCCAGCAGGAGGACAGGGTTCCAAGAGACCCAGTACTTC.